This T cell receptor beta chain was identified during a study of cytomegalovirus exposure and HLA in healthy donors. Study at large: Clustering assigned roughly 81% of the approximately 400 genotyped donors to the Caucasian-associated ancestry cluster. Study-wide findings and caveats: The authors considered a cluster of highly shared sequence variants likely to be a sequencing artifact. In a later analysis, a missense DCLRE1C variant was linked to TCR beta V- and J-gene trimming.

A note on this clone: What it binds is not known.

PCR used 60 Vbeta primers and 13 Jbeta primers. TCRdb keeps only in-frame clones here, not all; method: immunoSEQ multiplex PCR. The table includes around 200,000 clones, approximately 84% detected once. The TCR comes from a woman in her fifties or sixties in good health and CMV-seropositive. The sequencing input was PBMCs.

This chain's CDR3 is CASSYRGGNQPQHF. CDR3 DNA sequence: TGTGCCAGCAGCTATAGGGGAGGAAATCAGCCCCAGCATTTT. The rearrangement links TRBV7-2 to TRBJ1-5; D possibly corresponds to TRBD1 (5 bases). Trimming removed 4 bases at V and 4 bases at J, with 11 bases between. The germline V gene has CDR1 SGHTA and CDR2 FQGNSA. CDR3 length: 14 residues.